Below, 16 T cell receptor beta chains from the same sample are listed, as sequenced in a study of metastatic and nonmetastatic thyroid tumors. Using MiXCR, TCRdb re-called clones from the PCR reads. The data show about 59,000 clones, roughly 17% seen once. Thyroid surgery was performed in patients who had received no treatment beforehand. Sequenced material: blood. These receptors were collected from a male donor with papillary thyroid cancer or a benign thyroid nodule (not recorded which). Some clones in this sample may be carry-over from other donors' samples.

This clone was recorded many times. The rearrangement links TRBV27 to TRBJ1-2; tentatively, D is TRBD1 (5 bases). Trimming left V 4 bases short and J 11 bases short, with 17 bases between. CDR1 and CDR2 (germline): MNHEY, SMNVEV (reference sequence). The CDR3 runs 13 residues. CDR3 amino acids: CASSYGQGSRYTF. The CDR3 bases are TGTGCCAGCAGTTACGGACAAGGGTCGCGATACACCTTC.

This clone appeared a few times. A much larger clone differs from this one at a single base, so this may be a read error. The chain couples TRBV10-3 to TRBJ1-5; TRBD1 is a possible D gene (6 bases). Germline CDR1 is ENHRY and CDR2 is SYGVKD. V was trimmed by 6 bases and J by 4 bases, leaving 13 bases between them. The CDR3 length is 14 residues. The CDR3 loop is CAISGTWDNQPQHF. In DNA, the CDR3 is TGTGCCATCAGCGGGACATGGGATAATCAGCCCCAGCATTTT.

The table lists this clone with a count of one. The CDR3: CASSLILAETQYF. CDR3 DNA sequence: TGTGCCAGCAGCTTAATACTAGCGGAGACCCAGTACTTC. The rearrangement links TRBV7-9 to TRBJ2-5; the match to TRBD2 covers 7 bases. There are 13 residues in the CDR3. The germline gives CDR1 SEHNR, CDR2 FQNEAQ (reference sequence). The V segment lost 2 bases and the J segment 5 bases; nucleotides outside the gene matches: 2.

This clone was counted a few times. The chain has TRBV6-2 or TRBV6-3 and TRBJ1-1; possible D gene TRBD1, 6 bases. Germline lookup yields CDR1 MNHEY and CDR2 SVGEGT. There are 14 residues in the CDR3. Trimming removed 7 bases from V and 1 base from J, with 13 bases in between. CDR3 sequence: CASKGVRWNTEAFF. CDR3 DNA: TGTGCCAGCAAGGGGGTGAGATGGAACACTGAAGCTTTCTTT.

This clone was found many times. The rearrangement joins TRBV6-4 to TRBJ2-1; D tentatively reads TRBD1 or TRBD2 (6 bases each). The germline V gene encodes CDR1 MRHNA and CDR2 SNTAGT. This CDR3 is 14 amino acids long. V was cut by 4 bases and J by 6 bases, with 13 bases left in between. CDR3 nucleotide sequence: TGTGCCAGCAGTGTCCTTTGGGGGGCCAATGAGCAGTTCTTC. It translates to CASSVLWGANEQFF.

Note on this clone: A much larger clone differs by one base, so this may be a read error. The chain employs TRBV12-3 or TRBV12-4 and TRBJ1-1; D unresolved. There are 14 residues in the CDR3. CDR3 sequence reads: CASSLQSMNTEAFF. Here the CDR3 DNA reads TGTGCCAGCAGTTTACAATCTATGAACACTGAAGCTTTTTTT.

Worth noting for this clone: This may be a read error: a much more frequent sequence differs by one nucleotide. Other DNA sequences in this specimen translate into the identical CDR3. V usage is TRBV20-1 and J usage is TRBJ2-5; possible D gene TRBD2, 6 bases. The V end lost 5 bases, the J end lost 5 bases, and 12 bases lay between the germline ends. The CDR3 totals 12 residues. CDR1 and CDR2 from the germline V gene are DFQATT and SNEGSKA (reference sequence). CDR3 loop: CSAGTSTETQYF. For the CDR3, the DNA is TGCAGTGCTGGTACTAGCACTGAGACCCAGTACTTC.

There are many counts of this clone. J is TRBJ2-7 and V is TRBV5-1, with D perhaps matching TRBD1 (6 bases). Trimming removed 0 bases from V and 6 bases from J, with 16 bases in between. From germline, CDR1 is SGHRS and CDR2 YFSETQ. This CDR3 has 15 amino acids. CDR3 sequence reads: CASSLGGRYNGEQYV. The CDR3 nucleotides read TGCGCCAGCAGCTTGGGGGGGCGGTACAACGGCGAGCAGTACGTC.

In this sample, this clone turned up a few times. The rearrangement uses TRBV2 and TRBJ2-5; D possibly corresponds to TRBD2 (5 bases). Trimming took off 1 base at V and 8 bases at J, with 17 bases between the two ends. Germline-derived CDR1 and CDR2 are SNHLY and FYNNEI. This CDR3 is built from 15 residues. The CDR3 loop is CASSEGVSGKGTQYF. CDR3 nucleotides: TGTGCCAGCAGTGAAGGGGTCTCCGGGAAAGGTACCCAGTACTTC.

The chain couples TRBV5-1 to TRBJ2-2; TRBD2 matches 7 bases. The CDR3 consists of 13 residues. Germline V CDR1 and CDR2: SGHRS, YFSETQ. Trimming removed 3 bases from V and 4 bases from J; junction bases left unmatched: 0. The CDR3 DNA reads TGCGCCAGCAGCTCGGGAGGCACCGGGGAGCTGTTTTTT. Translation gives CASSSGGTGELFF.

Many counts were recorded for this clone. This rearrangement joins TRBV7-6 to TRBJ1-2; 9 bases map to TRBD1. Per the germline V gene, CDR1 is SGHVS and CDR2 is FNYEAQ. Losses at the gene ends were 4 bases for V and 8 bases for J; bases not matched to a gene: 8. The CDR3 extends over 14 amino acids. The CDR3 is CASSSTGGAGGYTF. CDR3 DNA: TGTGCCAGCAGCTCCACAGGGGGCGCGGGCGGCTACACCTTC.

A few counts support this clone. A read error may explain this, as a much larger clone is one base away. CDR3 region: CASSPSWDPRVGYTQYF. The CDR3 coding sequence is TGTGCCAGCAGTCCCTCTTGGGACCCGCGGGTTGGGTATACGCAGTATTTT. V and J are TRBV28 and TRBJ2-3, with D perhaps assigned TRBD1 or TRBD2 (5 bases each). V was shortened by 5 bases and J by 7 bases, with 25 bases between the two germline ends. In germline, CDR1 is MDHEN, CDR2 SYDVKM. This CDR3 has 17 residues.

This clone has a count of ten or more. This chain uses TRBV5-6 with TRBJ2-1; D is unclear. The CDR3 is 18 amino acids. The ends were cut back, 4 bases at V and 7 bases at J, with 27 bases in the middle. Germline V gives CDR1 SGHDT, CDR2 YYEEEE. The CDR3 spells CASSRRGYVTQAKNEQFF. CDR3 bases: TGTGCCAGCAGCCGGCGAGGTTACGTGACCCAGGCGAAGAATGAGCAGTTCTTC. Supplemented by reference TRBV5-6 and TRBJ2-1, the full variable domain reads DAGVTQSPTHLIKTRGQQVTLRCSPKSGHDTVSWYQQALGQGPQFIFQYYEEEERQRGNFPDRFSGHQFPNYSSELNVNALLLGDSALYLCASSRRGYVTQAKNEQFFGPGTRLTVL.

This clone was recorded at least ten times. V gene TRBV6-1 combines with J gene TRBJ1-3, with D uncertain. The germline V gene has CDR1 MNHNS and CDR2 SASEGT. The CDR3 loop spans 13 amino acids. V lost 11 bases and J 2 bases, leaving 13 bases between the germline ends. The CDR3 here is CAVVGPAGNTIYF. The CDR3 DNA reads as TGTGCCGTCGTAGGGCCCGCTGGAAACACCATATATTTT.

Of note for this clone: A much larger clone sits a single nucleotide away, making a read error possible. This CDR3 is also generated by other DNA sequences in the sample. J is TRBJ2-3 and V is TRBV6-2 or TRBV6-3, with 9 nucleotides matching TRBD2. Losses at the gene ends were 5 bases for V and 2 bases for J; bases not matched to a gene: 17. The CDR3 is made up of 19 amino acids. In germline, CDR1 is MNHEY, CDR2 SVGEGT. CDR3 sequence (DNA): TGTGCCAGCAGTCATCAAGCACCCATAGCGGGGGCTGCCACAGATACGCAGTATTTT. Amino acids: CASSHQAPIAGAATDTQYF.

In its sample, this clone was seen many times. The J gene is TRBJ1-4, the V gene TRBV13; a weak D match, TRBD1 (6 bases). This CDR3 comprises 15 residues. Germline values: CDR1 PRHDT, CDR2 FYEKMQ (reference sequence). The V end was cut by 8 bases, the J end by 0 bases, with 13 bases between. CDR3 protein: CASGQGGATNEKLFF. The CDR3 region has the DNA TGTGCCAGCGGCCAAGGGGGGGCAACTAATGAAAAACTGTTTTTT.